Ten or more counts support the clone carrying this TCR beta chain. The data stem from a study of T-cell reconstitution after alpha-beta-depleted transplantation in children. During its preparation, the TCRbeta library received unique molecular identifiers. TCRdb analysed the PCR reads with MiXCR anew, one entry per CDR3 protein. The sample shows roughly 220,000 distinct CDR3 sequences, approximately 9.9% of them seen only once. This clonotype was obtained from a human donor who donated a stem cell graft to a child with SCID. The starting material was PBMCs from the stem cell graft donor, obtained from the stem cell graft.

CDR3 loop: CASSQWQETQYF. CDR3 nucleotides: TGTGCCAGCAGTCAGTGGCAGGAGACCCAGTACTTC. The chain uses TRBV25-1 and TRBJ2-5, with D unresolved. The V gene lost 5 bases and the J gene lost 5 bases, with 9 bases spanning the gap. CDR3 size: 12 residues. CDR1 is MGHDK and CDR2 is SYGVNS in the germline V gene.